This T cell receptor beta chain originates from a study of response to subunit inactivated influenza vaccine. This clonotype was recorded a few times. V lost 1 base and J lost 1, with 5 bases in between. The CDR3 consists of 13 residues. Per the germline V gene, CDR1 is SGHDN and CDR2 is FVKESK. TCRdb re-called the RT-PCR reads with MiXCR, one entry per CDR3 protein. This table has roughly 550,000 distinct CDR3 sequences, around 21% appearing once. This sample also appeared in a second study, on T cells expressing NK-cell markers. In that study: Beta-chain TCR cDNA was generated via 5'RACE template switching with UMIs.

The V call is TRBV14, the J call TRBJ2-7; maybe TRBD2 (5 bases). This receptor was identified in a middle-aged man who received an inactivated influenza vaccine. Sequenced here: CD4+ T cells sorted from PBMCs, sampled 11 to 12 days after vaccination. Written as DNA, the CDR3 is TGTGCCAGCAGCCAAGGGAGGTCCTACGAGCAGTACTTC. Protein: CASSQGRSYEQYF.